The source of this T cell receptor beta chain is a study of shared T cell receptors in the human thymus. The V gene end was trimmed by 8 bases and the J gene end by 0 bases; junction bases not matched to a gene: 13. The CDR3 has 17 amino acids. Germline-derived CDR1 and CDR2 are MNHEY and SMNVEV (reference sequence). Assay used: immunoSEQ multiplex PCR; TCRdb lists only in-frame clones, some missing. The table has about 610,000 clones, approximately 88% seen once. This sample was also put to use in a study of human thymus T cells.

The TCR comes from a boy under two years old with a congenital heart defect. This chain uses TRBV27 with TRBJ2-7; 10 bases fit TRBD1. Sequenced: thymocytes. CDR3 region: CASARDRGPPFSYEQYF. DNA of the CDR3: TGTGCCAGCGCCCGGGACAGGGGTCCACCGTTCTCCTACGAGCAGTACTTC.